These 26 T cell receptor beta chains were all obtained from the same sample, sequenced in a study of naive and memory T cell subsets. Findings and limits, study-wide: Possibly reflecting memory cells re-expressing CD45RA, a few larger clonotypes occurred in naive repertoires, especially CD8.

Two oligonucleotides, mixed equimolar, formed the beta constant-region primer covering TRBC1 and TRBC2. Ligated cDNA was amplified by four rounds of PCR with nested alpha and beta constant-region primers and SP2. TCRdb re-called the UMI-ligation and nested PCR reads through MiXCR, storing one row per CDR3 protein. The sample holds 150,000 or so distinct CDR3 sequences; roughly 20% are singletons and the top ten take 0.085% to 0.11%. What these receptors recognize is not known. Sequences were obtained from naive CD4+ T cells from blood. These TCRs come from a human donor in good health.

This chain connects TRBV6-5 to TRBJ2-3; 9 nucleotides line up with TRBD2. Losses at the gene ends were 7 bases for V and 2 bases for J; bases not matched to a gene: 7. The CDR3 is 15 residues long. Germline CDR1 is MNHEY and CDR2 is SVGAGI. This chain's CDR3 is CASTRAGGITDTQYF. The CDR3 bases are TGTGCCAGCACCCGAGCGGGAGGCATCACAGATACGCAGTATTTT.

This clonotype was observed a few times. The J gene is TRBJ2-7, the V gene TRBV20-1; tentatively, D is TRBD2 (6 bases). The CDR3 sequence is 13 residues long. V gave up 3 bases and J gave up 5 bases, with 14 bases separating them. The germline CDR1 and CDR2 sequences are DFQATT and SNEGSKA (reference sequence). CDR3 in amino acids: CSARYGGTHEQYF. The CDR3 DNA sequence: TGCAGTGCTAGGTACGGCGGGACCCACGAGCAGTACTTC.

The gene calls are TRBV4-2 and TRBJ2-1; 10 nucleotides align to TRBD2. Per the germline V gene, CDR1 is LGHNA and CDR2 is YNFKEQ. After removal of 4 bases from V and 3 bases from J, the junction contained 3 bases not matched to a gene. The CDR3 loop spans 15 amino acids. CDR3 loop: CASSRGLADYNEQFF. DNA for the CDR3: TGTGCCAGCAGCCGAGGACTAGCGGACTACAATGAGCAGTTCTTC.

The chain carries TRBV12-3 or TRBV12-4 and TRBJ2-2; no reliable D call. The germline V and J ends were trimmed by 7 bases and 4 bases, with 4 bases remaining between them. This CDR3 spans 11 amino acids. The CDR3 bases are TGTGCCAGCATCGCCACCGGGGAGCTGTTTTTT. Protein: CASIATGELFF.

This chain uses TRBV29-1 with TRBJ2-3; tentatively, D is TRBD1 or TRBD2 (5 bases each). This CDR3 comprises 13 residues. Trimming pared 4 bases from V and 8 bases from J, leaving 16 bases between. The germline CDR1 and CDR2 sequences are SQVTM and ANQGSEA. This chain's CDR3 is CSVGVAGTGTQYF. The CDR3 DNA is TGCAGCGTTGGAGTAGCCGGGACGGGTACGCAGTATTTT.

This clonotype was recorded once. V usage is TRBV10-3 and J usage is TRBJ1-6; maybe TRBD1 (6 bases). CDR1 and CDR2 from the germline V gene are ENHRY and SYGVKD. The V and J ends lost 0 bases and 10 bases respectively, with 13 bases between them. CDR3 size: 15 residues. CDR3: CAISESGGQDSPLHF. As DNA, the CDR3 is TGTGCCATCAGTGAGTCGGGGGGACAAGACTCACCCCTCCACTTT.

This clonotype came up many times. J is TRBJ1-2 and V is TRBV28; D call uncertain. This CDR3 is built from 14 residues. V lost 4 bases, J lost 4 bases, and 13 bases lay in between. Germline assignment: CDR1 MDHEN and CDR2 SYDVKM. The CDR3 coding sequence is TGTGCCAGCAGTTCCCTACCCCGGGCCTATGGCTACACCTTC. Residues: CASSSLPRAYGYTF.

This clonotype was counted at least ten times. This sequence joins TRBV6-6 and TRBJ2-2; D is perhaps TRBD1 (6 bases). The CDR3 is 15 amino acids. The V end lost 7 bases, the J end lost 0 bases, and 12 bases lay between the germline ends. In germline, CDR1 is MNHNY, CDR2 SVGAGI (reference sequence). The CDR3 region has the DNA TGTGCCAGCAACCTACAGGGCACGAACACCGGGGAGCTGTTTTTT. This encodes CASNLQGTNTGELFF.

This clonotype was found a few times. The chain uses TRBV21-1 and TRBJ2-3; the table's D call, TRBD1, was not checked against the DNA. TRBV21-1 is labeled a pseudogene. There are 18 residues in the CDR3. CDR3 sequence: CASSTPWAPGVYADTQYF. The CDR3 region has the DNA TGTGCCAGCAGCACCCCCTGGGCGCCGGGAGTGTACGCAGATACGCAGTATTTT.

V gene TRBV25-1 combines with J gene TRBJ2-7; 7 bases line up with TRBD1. The CDR3 is 13 amino acids. Per the germline V gene, CDR1 is MGHDK and CDR2 is SYGVNS. J was trimmed by 4 bases and V by 4 bases; bases with no gene match: 4. CDR3 nucleotide sequence: TGTGCCAGCAGTGGGAACAGGGGTTACGAGCAGTACTTC. This translates into CASSGNRGYEQYF.

The chain is built from TRBV30 and TRBJ1-5; 7 nucleotides line up with TRBD1. The CDR3 is 16 amino acids. Germline assignment: CDR1 GTSNPN and CDR2 SVGIG (reference sequence). The junction had 13 bases not matched to a gene; V was cut back by 2 bases and J by 6 bases. CDR3 sequence: CAWSHDRGGAVQPQHF. CDR3 DNA sequence: TGTGCCTGGAGTCATGACCGAGGGGGCGCGGTTCAGCCCCAGCATTTT.

On this clonotype: Being one base from a much bigger clone, this may be a read error. The chain joins TRBV16 to TRBJ2-5; no clear D gene. CDR1 and CDR2 (germline): KGHSY, FQNENV. The CDR3 loop spans 11 amino acids. The V gene lost 2 bases and the J gene lost 5 bases, with 3 bases spanning the gap. The CDR3 DNA follows: TGTGCCAGCAGCCAAGGGGAGACCCAGTACTTC. Amino acid sequence: CASSQGETQYF.

The rearrangement joins TRBV29-1 to TRBJ2-2, with D perhaps TRBD1 (5 bases). The germline V gene encodes CDR1 SQVTM and CDR2 ANQGSEA. V was pared by 0 bases and J by 6 bases, with 14 bases between. This CDR3 has 15 amino acids. In DNA form, the CDR3 reads TGCAGCGTTGAAGAGGGCTCAGGGCTCCCCGGGGAGCTGTTTTTT. Amino acids: CSVEEGSGLPGELFF.

This clonotype showed up just a few times. Compared with germline, one end of the junction differs, possibly owing to a read error. The J gene is TRBJ1-5, the V gene TRBV7-8; D unclear. The CDR3 runs to 15 residues. CDR1 is SGHVS, CDR2 FQNEAQ, per germline. The CDR3 DNA reads as TGTGCCAGCAGCTTAGGGAGGCAGCTCTATCAGTCCCAGCATTTT. Translated, it gives CASSLGRQLYQSQHF.

The chain couples TRBV11-2 to TRBJ2-2; D is unclear. Germline V CDR1 and CDR2: SGHAT, FQNNGV. V was trimmed by 2 bases and J by 6 bases, leaving 19 bases between them. The CDR3 is 17 amino acids. The CDR3 DNA reads as TGTGCCAGCAGCTTATTGATTAGGCGGTTTAATGCCGGGGAGCTGTTTTTT. Translation gives CASSLLIRRFNAGELFF.

This rearrangement joins TRBV5-1 to TRBJ2-3; 8 nucleotides line up with TRBD1. The trim removed 2 bases at V and 5 bases at J, leaving 7 bases unmatched. The CDR3 contains 15 residues. Germline V gene sequence: CDR1 SGHRS, CDR2 YFSETQ. The CDR3 nucleotides are TGCGCCAGCAGCTTCAGACAGGGGATCGGAGATACGCAGTATTTT. Translation gives CASSFRQGIGDTQYF. Full variable domain (remainder filled in from reference TRBV5-1 and TRBJ2-3): KAGVTQTPRYLIKTRGQQVTLSCSPISGHRSVSWYQQTPGQGLQFLFEYFSETQRNKGNFPGRFSGRQFSNSRSEMNVSTLELGDSALYLCASSFRQGIGDTQYFGPGTRLTVL.

On this clonotype itself: A much larger clonotype is one base distant, so this may be a read error. J is TRBJ2-1 and V is TRBV20-1; no firm D call. The CDR3 totals 14 residues. Germline values: CDR1 DFQATT, CDR2 SNEGSKA (reference sequence). The V end was cut by 0 bases, the J end by 15 bases, with 21 bases between. The CDR3: CSARDLRQDPLLFF. The CDR3 region has the DNA TGCAGTGCTAGAGATCTTCGGCAGGATCCCTTACTGTTCTTC.

The V and J genes are TRBV9 and TRBJ2-3; 7 bases align to TRBD2. Per germline, CDR1 SGDLS and CDR2 YYNGEE. The CDR3 covers 14 residues. The ends lost 0 bases at V and 5 bases at J; junction bases unmatched: 3. CDR3 sequence reads: CASSVEAGLDTQYF. In DNA form, the CDR3 reads TGTGCCAGCAGCGTAGAAGCGGGATTAGATACGCAGTATTTT.

The V call is TRBV12-3 or TRBV12-4, the J call TRBJ2-7; TRBD1 matches at 7 bases. This CDR3 is 13 amino acids long. V was pared by 5 bases and J by 3 bases, with 4 bases of the junction left unmatched. The CDR3 region is CASSTGDNYEQYF. The CDR3, as DNA: TGTGCCAGCAGTACAGGGGATAACTACGAGCAGTACTTC.

The sample holds one count of this clonotype. Possible read error: a much larger clone is one base away. The chain links TRBV27 to TRBJ2-2; D is uncertain. V lost 2 bases to trimming and J lost 0 bases, with 13 bases between them. This CDR3 spans 17 amino acids. Germline-derived CDR1 and CDR2 are MNHEY and SMNVEV (reference sequence). Here the CDR3 DNA reads TGTGCCAGCAGTTTAAGATCTAGAGTGGCGAACACCGGGGAGCTGTTTTTT. Amino acid sequence: CASSLRSRVANTGELFF.

The chain joins TRBV5-4 to TRBJ2-7; TRBD1 agrees at 9 bases. This CDR3 has 16 residues. V shed 4 bases, J shed 5 bases, and the junction held 13 bases outside the gene matches. The germline CDR1 and CDR2 sequences are SGHNT and YYREEE (reference sequence). DNA of the CDR3: TGTGCCAGCAGCCGCGAGGGGGACAGGGCGGTACACGAGCAGTACTTC. Its translation: CASSREGDRAVHEQYF.

The table lists this clonotype with many counts. The genes are TRBV9 and TRBJ2-1; tentative D call: TRBD2 (6 bases). CDR3 length: 13 amino acids. Germline CDR1 is SGDLS and CDR2 is YYNGEE. The germline V and J ends were trimmed by 2 bases and 12 bases, with 15 bases remaining between them. CDR3 loop: CASSVGLVNWQFF. The CDR3 nucleotides are TGTGCCAGCAGCGTGGGACTGGTCAATTGGCAGTTCTTC.

This clonotype has only a few counts. The chain has TRBV14 and TRBJ2-5; tentatively, D is TRBD1 (6 bases). Trimming took off 2 bases at V and 2 bases at J, with 12 bases between the two ends. The germline V gene encodes CDR1 SGHDN and CDR2 FVKESK. The CDR3 runs to 15 residues. CDR3 bases: TGTGCCAGCAGCCAACGTGGACAGATACAAGAGACCCAGTACTTC. As protein: CASSQRGQIQETQYF.

In this sample, this clonotype turned up a few times. The rearrangement uses TRBV12-3 or TRBV12-4 and TRBJ2-7, with D possibly called TRBD1 or TRBD2 (6 bases each). This CDR3 contains 16 residues. The ends were cut back, 3 bases at V and 2 bases at J, with 17 bases in the middle. CDR3: CASSFLGGGRPYEQYF. Written as DNA, the CDR3 is TGTGCCAGCAGTTTCCTCGGAGGGGGTAGACCCTACGAGCAGTACTTC.

The rearrangement uses TRBV6-2 or TRBV6-3 and TRBJ1-5; D gene ambiguous. This CDR3 is 13 amino acids long. Germline V gives CDR1 MNHEY, CDR2 SVGEGT. V was shortened by 2 bases and J by 6 bases, with 8 bases between the two germline ends. CDR3 sequence reads: CASSYVGSQPQHF. The CDR3 bases are TGTGCCAGCAGTTACGTGGGGTCTCAGCCCCAGCATTTT.

This clonotype was found a few times. The V call is TRBV7-2, the J call TRBJ2-1, with D uncertain. Germline CDR1 SGHTA, CDR2 FQGNSA. Trimming left V 4 bases short and J 0 bases short, with 10 bases between. The CDR3 runs 15 residues. The CDR3 here is CASSSDGISYNEQFF. In DNA, the CDR3 is TGTGCCAGCAGCTCGGACGGAATCTCCTACAATGAGCAGTTCTTC.